This T cell receptor (beta chain) was observed in a study of T cells in Graves' hyperthyroidism and ophthalmopathy. Points from the study as a whole: Among clonotypes expanded in thyroid above 0.001, most were also found in blood. From stable hyperthyroidism, ophthalmopathy was separated by a 13 V-J model.

Hyperthyroidism in the patients, aged 18 to 65, was newly diagnosed and under 2 months in duration. The investigators amplified TCR beta CDR3 regions from RNA transcripts. The HTBI primer set served for first-round RT-PCR of the TCR CDR3. TCRdb used MiXCR to reprocess the multiplex PCR reads, holding one entry per CDR3 protein. The data contain some 600,000 distinct CDR3 sequences, over 11% of them singletons. On this clonotype itself: Its antigen is unknown.

Trimming at V came to 5 bases and at J to 2 bases, leaving 6 bases not matched to a gene. CDR1 is MNHNS and CDR2 is SASEGT in the germline V gene. This CDR3 is built from 14 residues. Sequencing used blood. The chain recombines TRBV6-1 with TRBJ2-7, with TRBD2 matching 7 bases. This sequence originates from a woman aged 25 to 39 with Graves' hyperthyroidism that later progressed to Graves' ophthalmopathy. The DNA for the CDR3 is TGTGCCAGCAGTCTTGGTCGGGGGGCCTACGAGCAGTACTTC. Amino acid sequence: CASSLGRGAYEQYF.